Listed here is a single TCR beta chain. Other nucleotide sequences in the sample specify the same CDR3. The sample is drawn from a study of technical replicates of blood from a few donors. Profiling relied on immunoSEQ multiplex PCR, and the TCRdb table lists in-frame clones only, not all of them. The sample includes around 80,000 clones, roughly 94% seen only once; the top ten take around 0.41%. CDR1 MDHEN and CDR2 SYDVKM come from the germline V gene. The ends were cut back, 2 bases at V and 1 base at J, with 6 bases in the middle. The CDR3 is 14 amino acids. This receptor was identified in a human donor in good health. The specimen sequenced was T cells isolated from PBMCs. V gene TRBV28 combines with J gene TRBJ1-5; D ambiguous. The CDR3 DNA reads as TGTGCCAGCAGTTTAGTGCAGAGCAATCAGCCCCAGCATTTT. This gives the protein CASSLVQSNQPQHF.